The present entry profiles one T cell receptor (beta chain) with its context. The antigen remains undetermined. The CDR3 is 11 residues long. Per germline, CDR1 LGHNA and CDR2 YNFKEQ. The germline V and J ends were trimmed by 4 bases and 6 bases, with 7 bases remaining between them. This specimen comes from a study of siplizumab effects on memory and regulatory T cells. Findings and caveats of the study: The study found naive T cells seemingly more diverse than memory cells and seemingly major alloresponse contributors. Unstimulated subsets captured only a minor fraction of alloreactive clones.

TCRdb's copy holds only in-frame clones and misses some; the assay was immunoSEQ multiplex PCR. There are approximately 68,000 clones in the sample; 91% occur only once, and roughly 29% lies in the top ten. The sequence was collected from a human donor in good health. The rearrangement uses TRBV4-2 and TRBJ2-7; D could derive from TRBD1 or TRBD2 (5 bases each). Material: CD8+ T cells sorted from blood. The CDR3 bases are TGTGCCAGCAGCCTGGGACCCGAGCAGTACTTC. It encodes CASSLGPEQYF.